Each of the 10 T cell receptor beta chains below was sequenced from the same sample in a study of T cell responses to AZD1222 COVID-19 vaccine. Here immunoSEQ multiplex PCR was the method, and the copy in TCRdb shows in-frame clones only, minus some. This sample has about 140,000 clones, with approximately 90% found just once. This specimen consisted of peripheral blood, obtained 28 days after the second AZD1222 dose. The origin of the receptors is an adult who received the AZD1222 COVID-19 vaccine.

This clone was found once. The gene calls are TRBV7-8 and TRBJ1-5; D ambiguous. CDR3 length: 11 amino acids. Trimming took 1 base from V and 9 from J, leaving 4 bases between them. Germline V gives CDR1 SGHVS, CDR2 FQNEAQ. Here the CDR3 reads CASSLGGPQHF. CDR3 DNA sequence: TGTGCCAGCAGCTTAGGCGGGCCCCAGCATTTT.

The rearrangement joins TRBV30 to TRBJ1-3, with D possibly TRBD1 on 6 matching bases. Trimming shortened V by 2 bases and J by 1 base, and 6 bases separated the two germline ends. The CDR3 loop spans 13 amino acids. Germline CDR1 is GTSNPN and CDR2 is SVGIG (reference sequence). The CDR3 spells CAWSRGSGNTIYF. The CDR3 nucleotides read TGTGCCTGGAGTAGGGGGTCTGGAAACACCATATATTTT.

The chain couples TRBV6-2 or TRBV6-3 to TRBJ2-1; D is ambiguous. V was cut by 5 bases and J by 1 base, with 9 bases left in between. The CDR3 spans 14 residues. CDR1 and CDR2 from the germline V gene are MNHEY and SVGEGT. The CDR3 is CASSGGTSYNEQFF. The CDR3 nucleotides are TGTGCCAGCAGTGGCGGTACATCCTACAATGAGCAGTTCTTC.

This clone has only one observation. A junction boundary mismatches the germline segment, possibly from a read error. The rearrangement uses TRBV7-7 and TRBJ2-7; D might be TRBD1 (6 bases). The CDR3 covers 12 residues. Germline lookup yields CDR1 SSHAT and CDR2 FNYEAQ (reference sequence). The CDR3 protein is CASSPTGYEQYF. CDR3 in DNA: TGTGCTAGCAGCCCGACAGGCTACGAGCAGTACTTC.

This sequence joins TRBV7-8 and TRBJ1-2; a possible D gene is TRBD1 (6 bases). Germline values: CDR1 SGHVS, CDR2 FQNEAQ. The CDR3 is 15 amino acids. V was shortened by 1 base and J by 3 bases, with 12 bases between the two germline ends. The CDR3 nucleotides read TGTGCCAGCAGCTTAGGAGGACAGCTAGACTATGGCTACACCTTC. Translation: CASSLGGQLDYGYTF.

The rearrangement joins TRBV5-4 to TRBJ1-1, with a possible D match to TRBD1 (5 bases). The V end lost 6 bases, the J end lost 1 base, and 13 bases lay between the germline ends. The CDR3 consists of 14 residues. Germline V gene lookup returns CDR1 SGHNT and CDR2 YYREEE (reference sequence). CDR3 sequence: CASNPGTRNTEAFF. In nucleotides, the CDR3 is TGTGCCAGCAACCCCGGGACGCGGAACACTGAAGCTTTCTTT.

This chain connects TRBV19 to TRBJ1-2; D is possibly TRBD1 (5 bases). Germline values: CDR1 LNHDA, CDR2 SQIVND (reference sequence). The CDR3 has 15 amino acids. V was shortened by 5 bases and J by 1 base, with 14 bases between the two germline ends. The CDR3 spells CASSAQGGSNYGYTF. CDR3 DNA sequence: TGTGCCAGTAGTGCCCAGGGAGGGAGTAACTATGGCTACACCTTC.

This clone was seen a single time. V is TRBV7-3 and J is TRBJ2-5; no clear D. This CDR3 region has 14 residues. The V gene lost 2 bases and the J gene lost 5 bases, with 12 bases spanning the gap. Germline CDR1 reads SGHTA; CDR2 reads FQGTGA. The CDR3 reads CASSLGPGTETQYF. The CDR3 nucleotides are TGTGCCAGCAGCTTAGGGCCGGGCACCGAGACCCAGTACTTC.

The V gene is TRBV5-6, the J gene TRBJ2-7; TRBD1 might be the D (6 bases). CDR3 length: 14 amino acids. The germline gives CDR1 SGHDT, CDR2 YYEEEE. The V gene lost 3 bases and the J gene lost 0 bases, with 10 bases spanning the gap. This CDR3 is CASSSWTVSYEQYF. DNA for the CDR3: TGTGCCAGCAGCTCCTGGACAGTCTCCTACGAGCAGTACTTC. The full variable domain, in which reference TRBV5-6 and TRBJ2-7 provide the parts outside the CDR3, is DAGVTQSPTHLIKTRGQQVTLRCSPKSGHDTVSWYQQALGQGPQFIFQYYEEEERQRGNFPDRFSGHQFPNYSSELNVNALLLGDSALYLCASSSWTVSYEQYFGPGTRLTVT.

This sequence joins TRBV7-2 and TRBJ1-5, with TRBD1 as a possible D gene (5 bases). Trimming shortened V by 5 bases and J by 5 bases, and 10 bases separated the two germline ends. CDR1 and CDR2 from the germline V gene are SGHTA and FQGNSA. The CDR3 is 13 residues long. The CDR3 coding sequence is TGTGCCAGCAGCCCACAGACAGATCAGCCCCAGCATTTT. Translated, it gives CASSPQTDQPQHF. Variable domain in full (rest from reference TRBV7-2 and TRBJ1-5): GAGVSQSPSNKVTEKGKDVELRCDPISGHTALYWYRQSLGQGLEFLIYFQGNSAPDKSGLPSDRFSAERTGGSVSTLTIQRTQQEDSAVYLCASSPQTDQPQHFGDGTRLSIL.